Given below is one T cell receptor (beta chain) in context. The authors ran a second PCR of 7 to 11 cycles using a sample-barcoded 5' primer and a J-beta primer mix. TCRdb itself ran the 5' RACE reads through MiXCR, one entry per CDR3 protein. The sample shows more than 1,000,000 distinct CDR3 sequences, under 30% of them seen only once. Germline lookup yields CDR1 LGHNT and CDR2 FRNRAP. The CDR3 length is 11 residues. The V and J ends lost 6 bases and 8 bases respectively, with 8 bases between them. This sample stems from a study of blood T cells in healthy people across ages. The same data also contributed to another study, on T cells of mothers and their children.

This sequence joins TRBV12-5 and TRBJ2-1; perhaps TRBD2 as D (6 bases). The source material was blood. The receptor comes from a girl aged 2 to 10 in good health. As DNA, the CDR3 is TGTGCTAGTGGGGAGGGTTATGAGCAGTTCTTC. Amino acids: CASGEGYEQFF. Variable domain in full (rest from reference TRBV12-5 and TRBJ2-1): DARVTQTPRHKVTEMGQEVTMRCQPILGHNTVFWYRQTMMQGLELLAYFRNRAPLDDSGMPKDRFSAEMPDATLATLKIQPSEPRDSAVYFCASGEGYEQFFGPGTRLTVL.